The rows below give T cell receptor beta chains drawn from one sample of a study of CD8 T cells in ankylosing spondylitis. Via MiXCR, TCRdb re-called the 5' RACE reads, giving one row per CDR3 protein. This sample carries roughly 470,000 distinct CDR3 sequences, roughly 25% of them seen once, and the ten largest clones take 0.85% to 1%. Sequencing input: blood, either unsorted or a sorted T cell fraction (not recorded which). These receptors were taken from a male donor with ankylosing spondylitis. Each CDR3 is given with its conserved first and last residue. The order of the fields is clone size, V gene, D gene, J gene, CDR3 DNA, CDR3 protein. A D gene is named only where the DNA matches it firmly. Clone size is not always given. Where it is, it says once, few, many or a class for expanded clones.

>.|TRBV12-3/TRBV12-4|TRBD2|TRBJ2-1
TGTGCCAGCACCTTGACTAGCGGGAGGCCGAGCTCCTACAATGAGCAGTTCTTC
CASTLTSGRPSSYNEQFF
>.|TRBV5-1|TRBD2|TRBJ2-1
TGCGCCAGCAGCTTTACGTGGGGGGGCAATGAGCAGTTCTTC
CASSFTWGGNEQFF
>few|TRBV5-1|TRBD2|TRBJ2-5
TGCGCCAGCAGTGGGGGATGGACTAGCGGGCAAGAGACCCAGTACTTC
CASSGGWTSGQETQYF
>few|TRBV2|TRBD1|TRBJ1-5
TGTGCCAGCAGTGAAAGACAGGGGCCATATCAGCCCCAGCATTTT
CASSERQGPYQPQHF
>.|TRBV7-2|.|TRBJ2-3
TGTGCCAGCAGCTTAGGTGGGGGGAGGGATACGCAGTATTTT
CASSLGGGRDTQYF
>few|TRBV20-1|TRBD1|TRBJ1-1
TGCAGTGCAAGACTATCAGACAGGGAAGTCGCTGAAGCTTTCTTT
CSARLSDREVAEAFF
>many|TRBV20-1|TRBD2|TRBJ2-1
TGCAGTGCTAGACAACTAGCGGGGCTCTACAATGAGCAGTTCTTC
CSARQLAGLYNEQFF
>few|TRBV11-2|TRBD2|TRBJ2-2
TGTGCCAGCAGCGCGCTGCGGGGGTCGAACACCGGGGAGCTGTTTTTT
CASSALRGSNTGELFF
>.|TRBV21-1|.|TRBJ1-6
TGTGCCAGCAGCAAAAAGGGACAGTCGAATTCACCCCTCCACTTT
CASSKKGQSNSPLHF
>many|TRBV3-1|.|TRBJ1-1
TGTGCCAGCAGCCGGGACCACTCTGAAGCTTTCTTT
CASSRDHSEAFF
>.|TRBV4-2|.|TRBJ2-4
TGTGCCAGCAGCCAAGTACTAGCTAGGGGAAACATTCAGTACTTC
CASSQVLARGNIQYF
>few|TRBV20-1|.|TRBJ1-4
TGCAGTGCCCTATCGAGGGATGGCGCTGAAAAACTGTTTTTT
CSALSRDGAEKLFF
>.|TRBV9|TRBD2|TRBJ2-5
TGTGCCAGCAGCGGACTAGCGGGAGCGGTCGAGACCCAGTACTTC
CASSGLAGAVETQYF
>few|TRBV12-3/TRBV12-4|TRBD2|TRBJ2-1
TGTGCCAGCAGTTTCAGGGGGACTAGCATTGATGAGCAGTTCTTC
CASSFRGTSIDEQFF
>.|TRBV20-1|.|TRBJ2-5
TGCAGTGCCCCTGAGCCCGGACAGTTGGGGACCCAGTACTTC
CSAPEPGQLGTQYF
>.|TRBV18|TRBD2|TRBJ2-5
TGTGCCAGCTCACCGAGACTAGCGGGAGGCCCCGGAGAGACCCAGTACTTC
CASSPRLAGGPGETQYF
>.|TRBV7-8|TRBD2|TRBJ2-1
TGTGCCAGCAGCCTGACCCTAGCGGGAGTATCCTACAATGAGCAGTTCTTC
CASSLTLAGVSYNEQFF
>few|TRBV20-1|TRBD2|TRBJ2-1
TGCAGTGCCACCGTTAGCGGGAGGCACAATGAGCAGTTCTTC
CSATVSGRHNEQFF
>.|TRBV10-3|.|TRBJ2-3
TGTGCCATCAGCCCCAGAATGGTCGGAGTAAACACAGATACGCAGTATTTT
CAISPRMVGVNTDTQYF
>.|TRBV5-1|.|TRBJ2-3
TGCGCCAGCAGCTTGGAGCCAACGGCAGATACGCAGTATTTT
CASSLEPTADTQYF
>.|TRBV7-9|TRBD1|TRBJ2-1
TGTGCCAGCCCCCGGGACAGGGGCCACAATGAGCAGTTCTTC
CASPRDRGHNEQFF
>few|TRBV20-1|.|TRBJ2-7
TGCAGCCCCACTGCGGCCTACGAGCAGTACTTC
CSPTAAYEQYF
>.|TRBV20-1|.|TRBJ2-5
TGCAGTGCTAGAGATCGAGTACAGGGCTCCGGAGAGACCCAGTACTTC
CSARDRVQGSGETQYF
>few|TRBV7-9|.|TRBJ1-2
TGTGCCAGCAGTTCGGACGGGCACTATGGCTACACCTTC
CASSSDGHYGYTF
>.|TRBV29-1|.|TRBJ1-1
TGCAGCGCGAAATTGAACACTGAAGCTTTCTTT
CSAKLNTEAFF
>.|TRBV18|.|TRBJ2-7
TGTGCCAGCTCACCACATGAATACGAGCAGTACTTC
CASSPHEYEQYF
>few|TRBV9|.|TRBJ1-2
TGTGCCAGCTCGTCAACTAACTATGGCTACACCTTC
CASSSTNYGYTF
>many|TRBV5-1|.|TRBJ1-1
TGCGCCAGCAGCTTGGAGGAGACCTTTTTCACTGAAGCTTTCTTT
CASSLEETFFTEAFF
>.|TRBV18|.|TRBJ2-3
TGTGCCAGCTCCGGGCTAAGGGGACTCACAGATACGCAGTATTTT
CASSGLRGLTDTQYF
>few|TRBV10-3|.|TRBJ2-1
TGTGCCATCAGTGAGTCGGGCCAGGGGAATGAGCAGTTCTTC
CAISESGQGNEQFF
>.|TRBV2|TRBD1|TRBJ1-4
TGTGCCACCAACCGGGGGGCCAGGGGGCCGAGAAGAAATGAAAAACTGTTTTTT
CATNRGARGPRRNEKLFF
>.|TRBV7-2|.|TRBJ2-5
TGTGCCAGCAGCTTAGGGGGGAGCAATAAGGGAGAGACCCAGTACTTC
CASSLGGSNKGETQYF
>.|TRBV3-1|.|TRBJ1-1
TGTGCCAGCAGCCCCCGTGGGGCTGAAGCTTTCTTT
CASSPRGAEAFF
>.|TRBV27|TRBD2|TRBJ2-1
TGTGCCAGCAGTCCTCGGGGAGCGGGAGGGTCCCCCAATGAGCAGTTCTTC
CASSPRGAGGSPNEQFF
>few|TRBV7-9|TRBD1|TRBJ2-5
TGTGCCAGCAGCGGACCAGTGGACAGGGTTAAAGAGACCCAGTACTTC
CASSGPVDRVKETQYF
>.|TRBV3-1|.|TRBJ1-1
TGTGCCAGCAGCCAAGTCGGAGTGAAAGCTTTCTTT
CASSQVGVKAFF
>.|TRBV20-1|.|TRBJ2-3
TGCAGTGCTAGGGAGGGCACGGCCACAGATACGCAGTATTTT
CSAREGTATDTQYF
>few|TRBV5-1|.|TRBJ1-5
TGCGCCAGCAGCCCGACCCTCGGGGATCAGCCCCAGCATTTT
CASSPTLGDQPQHF
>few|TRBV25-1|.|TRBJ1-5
TGTGCCAGCACTGATGCCCAGGGAGGTAATCAGCCCCAGCATTTT
CASTDAQGGNQPQHF
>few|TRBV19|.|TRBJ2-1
TGTGCCAGTAGTATCGTCGGGGGAGGTTACAATGAGCAGTTCTTC
CASSIVGGGYNEQFF
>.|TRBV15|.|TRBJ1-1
TGTGCCACCAGCAGAGATCCGCACACTGAAGCTTTCTTT
CATSRDPHTEAFF
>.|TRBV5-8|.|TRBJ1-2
TGTGCCAGCAGCTTGACCCATGGGGACTATGGCTACACCTTC
CASSLTHGDYGYTF
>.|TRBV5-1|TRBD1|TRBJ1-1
TGCGCCAGCAGCTTGGCAGGGACAGACACTGAAGCTTTCTTT
CASSLAGTDTEAFF
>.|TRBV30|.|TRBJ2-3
TGTGCCTGGAGCTTGGGTGATACGCAGTATTTT
CAWSLGDTQYF
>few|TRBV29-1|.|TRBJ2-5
TGCAGCGTTGTCCCTAGCCCCCTCCCCCAAGAGACCCAGTACTTC
CSVVPSPLPQETQYF
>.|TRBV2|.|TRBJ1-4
TGTGCCAGCAGTGAGCAGTCACTAACTGAAAAACTGTTTTTT
CASSEQSLTEKLFF
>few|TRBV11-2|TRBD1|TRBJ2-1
TGTGCCAGCAGCTTAGATGCTCGACAGGGGAGGTTTTCCTACAATGAGCAGTTCTTC
CASSLDARQGRFSYNEQFF
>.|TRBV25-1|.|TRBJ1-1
TGTGCCAGCCTCATGGGAGGGGGGGGTGAAGCTTTCTTT
CASLMGGGGEAFF
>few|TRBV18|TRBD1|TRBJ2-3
TGTGCCAGCTCCCTGGACAGGGAGGATACGCAGTATTTT
CASSLDREDTQYF
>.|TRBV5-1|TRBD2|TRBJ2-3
TGCGCCAGCAGCCCTGAGACTAGCGGGGAGGATACGCAGTATTTT
CASSPETSGEDTQYF
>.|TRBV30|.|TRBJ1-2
TGTGCCTACCGGGACGGCAACTATGGCTACACCTTC
CAYRDGNYGYTF
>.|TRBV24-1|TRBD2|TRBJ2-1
TGTGCCACCAGTGACCCCGGACTAGCGGGAGAGTACAATGAGCAGTTCTTC
CATSDPGLAGEYNEQFF
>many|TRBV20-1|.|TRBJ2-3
TGCAGTGCAGACAGAAGGGGATCAGATACGCAGTATTTT
CSADRRGSDTQYF
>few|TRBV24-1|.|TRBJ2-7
TGTGCCACCAGTGACCCCTCAGGGCAGGGCGTATACGAGCAGTACTTC
CATSDPSGQGVYEQYF